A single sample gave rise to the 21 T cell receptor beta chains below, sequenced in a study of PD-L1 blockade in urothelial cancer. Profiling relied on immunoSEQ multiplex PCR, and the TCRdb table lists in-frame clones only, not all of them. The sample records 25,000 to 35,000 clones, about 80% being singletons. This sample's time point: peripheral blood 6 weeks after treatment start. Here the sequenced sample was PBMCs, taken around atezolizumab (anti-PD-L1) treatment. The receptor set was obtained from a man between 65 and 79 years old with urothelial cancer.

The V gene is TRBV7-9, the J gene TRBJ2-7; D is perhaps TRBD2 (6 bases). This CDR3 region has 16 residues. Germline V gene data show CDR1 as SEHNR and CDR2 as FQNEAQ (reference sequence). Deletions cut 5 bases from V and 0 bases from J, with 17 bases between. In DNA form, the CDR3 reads TGTGCCAGCAGCCCACTTAGCGGTGCCAGCTCCTACGAGCAGTACTTC. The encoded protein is CASSPLSGASSYEQYF.

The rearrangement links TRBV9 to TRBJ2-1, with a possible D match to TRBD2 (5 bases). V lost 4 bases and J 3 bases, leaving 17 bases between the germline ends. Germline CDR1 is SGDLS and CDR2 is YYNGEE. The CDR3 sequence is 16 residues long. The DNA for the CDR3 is TGTGCCAGCAGCCCCTCAGGAGGTTGGGACTACAATGAGCAGTTCTTC. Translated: CASSPSGGWDYNEQFF.

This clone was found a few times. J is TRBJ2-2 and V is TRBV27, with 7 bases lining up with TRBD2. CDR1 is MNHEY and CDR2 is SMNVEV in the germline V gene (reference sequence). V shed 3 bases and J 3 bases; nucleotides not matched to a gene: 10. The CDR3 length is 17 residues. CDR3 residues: CASSFLGGGSYTGELFF. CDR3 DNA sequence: TGTGCCAGCAGTTTCTTGGGGGGGGGTAGCTACACCGGGGAGCTGTTTTTT.

The DNA for the CDR3 is TGCGCCAGCAGCTTTAACAGGGACACAGATACGCAGTATTTT. Its protein product is CASSFNRDTDTQYF. The rearrangement uses TRBV5-1 and TRBJ2-3; maybe TRBD1 (6 bases). Trimming pared 2 bases from V and 2 bases from J, leaving 9 bases between. Per germline, CDR1 SGHRS and CDR2 YFSETQ. The CDR3 runs 14 residues.

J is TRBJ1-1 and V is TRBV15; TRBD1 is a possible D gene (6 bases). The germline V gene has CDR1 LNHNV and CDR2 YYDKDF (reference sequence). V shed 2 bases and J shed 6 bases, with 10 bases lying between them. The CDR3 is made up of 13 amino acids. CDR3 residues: CATSRSRTAEAFF. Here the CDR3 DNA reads TGTGCCACCAGCAGATCTCGGACAGCTGAAGCTTTCTTT.

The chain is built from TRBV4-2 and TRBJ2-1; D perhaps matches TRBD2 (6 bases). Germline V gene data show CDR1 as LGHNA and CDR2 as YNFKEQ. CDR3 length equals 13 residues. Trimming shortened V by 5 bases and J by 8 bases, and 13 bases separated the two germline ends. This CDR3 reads CASSTRLGDEQFF. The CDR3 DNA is TGTGCCAGCAGCACACGACTAGGCGATGAGCAGTTCTTC.

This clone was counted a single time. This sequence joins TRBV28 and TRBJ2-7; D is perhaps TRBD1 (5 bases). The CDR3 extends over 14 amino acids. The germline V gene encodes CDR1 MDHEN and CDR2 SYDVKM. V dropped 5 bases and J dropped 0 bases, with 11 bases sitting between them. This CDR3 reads CASSPRTLSYEQYF. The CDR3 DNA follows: TGTGCCAGCAGTCCCAGGACACTCTCCTACGAGCAGTACTTC.

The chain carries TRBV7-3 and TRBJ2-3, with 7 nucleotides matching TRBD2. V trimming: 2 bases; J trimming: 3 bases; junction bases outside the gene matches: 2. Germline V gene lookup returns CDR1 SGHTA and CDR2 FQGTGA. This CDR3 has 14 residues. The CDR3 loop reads CASSLGLDTDTQYF. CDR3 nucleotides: TGTGCCAGCAGCTTAGGACTAGATACAGATACGCAGTATTTT.

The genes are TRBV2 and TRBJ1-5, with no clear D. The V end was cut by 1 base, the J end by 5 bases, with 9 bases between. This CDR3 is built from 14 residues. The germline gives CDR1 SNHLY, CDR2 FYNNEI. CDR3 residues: CASSEGTFYQPQHF. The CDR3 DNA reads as TGTGCCAGCAGTGAAGGTACATTCTATCAGCCCCAGCATTTT.

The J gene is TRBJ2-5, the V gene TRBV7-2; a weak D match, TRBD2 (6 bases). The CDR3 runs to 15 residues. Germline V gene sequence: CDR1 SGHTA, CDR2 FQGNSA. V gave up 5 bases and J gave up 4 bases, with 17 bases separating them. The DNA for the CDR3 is TGTGCCAGCAGCCCCTACGGAAGGGACTCAGAGACCCAGTACTTC. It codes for CASSPYGRDSETQYF.

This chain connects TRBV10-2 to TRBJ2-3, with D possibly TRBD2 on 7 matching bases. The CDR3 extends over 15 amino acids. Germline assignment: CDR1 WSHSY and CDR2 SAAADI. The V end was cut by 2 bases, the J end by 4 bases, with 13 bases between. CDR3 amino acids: CASSERGGAADTQYF. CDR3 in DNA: TGCGCCAGCAGTGAGAGGGGGGGGGCGGCAGATACGCAGTATTTT.

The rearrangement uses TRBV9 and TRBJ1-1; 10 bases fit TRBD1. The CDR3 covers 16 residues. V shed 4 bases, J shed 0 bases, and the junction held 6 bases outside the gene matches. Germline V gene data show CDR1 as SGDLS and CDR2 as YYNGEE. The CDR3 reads CASSPDRGSMNTEAFF. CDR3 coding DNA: TGTGCCAGCAGCCCGGACAGGGGGAGCATGAACACTGAAGCTTTCTTT.

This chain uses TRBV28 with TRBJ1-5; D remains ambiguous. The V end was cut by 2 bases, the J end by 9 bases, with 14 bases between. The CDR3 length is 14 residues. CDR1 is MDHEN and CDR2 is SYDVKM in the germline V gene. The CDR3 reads CASSLRRDSSPQHF. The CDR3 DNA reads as TGTGCCAGCAGTTTACGCCGGGATTCGTCGCCCCAGCATTTT.

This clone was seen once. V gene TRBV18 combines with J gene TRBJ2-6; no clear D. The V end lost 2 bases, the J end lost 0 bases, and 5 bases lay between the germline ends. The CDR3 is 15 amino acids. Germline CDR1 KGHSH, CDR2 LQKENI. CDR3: CASSPGVSGANVLTF. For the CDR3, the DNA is TGTGCCAGCTCACCAGGAGTCTCTGGGGCCAACGTCCTGACTTTC.

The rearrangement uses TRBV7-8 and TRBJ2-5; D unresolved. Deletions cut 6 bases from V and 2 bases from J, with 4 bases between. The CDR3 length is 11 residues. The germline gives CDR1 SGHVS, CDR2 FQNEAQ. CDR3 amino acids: CASSIQETQYF. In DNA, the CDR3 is TGTGCCAGCAGTATTCAAGAGACCCAGTACTTC.

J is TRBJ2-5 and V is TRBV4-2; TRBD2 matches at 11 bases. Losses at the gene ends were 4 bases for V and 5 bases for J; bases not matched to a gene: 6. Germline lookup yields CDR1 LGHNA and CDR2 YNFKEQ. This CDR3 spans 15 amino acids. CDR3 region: CASSPLAGDSETQYF. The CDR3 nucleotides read TGTGCCAGCAGCCCACTAGCGGGAGATAGCGAGACCCAGTACTTC.

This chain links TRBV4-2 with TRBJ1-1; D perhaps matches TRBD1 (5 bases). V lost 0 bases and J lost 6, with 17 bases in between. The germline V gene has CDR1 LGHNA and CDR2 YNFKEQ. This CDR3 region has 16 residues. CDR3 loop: CASSQELDPGRAEAFF. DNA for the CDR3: TGTGCCAGCAGCCAAGAGCTTGATCCAGGGCGCGCTGAAGCTTTCTTT.

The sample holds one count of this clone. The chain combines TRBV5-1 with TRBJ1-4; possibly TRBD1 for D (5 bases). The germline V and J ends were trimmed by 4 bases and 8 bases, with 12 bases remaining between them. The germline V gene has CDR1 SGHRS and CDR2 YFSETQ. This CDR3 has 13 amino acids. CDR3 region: CASSQGPGEKLFF. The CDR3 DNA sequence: TGCGCCAGCAGCCAGGGTCCGGGCGAAAAACTGTTTTTT.

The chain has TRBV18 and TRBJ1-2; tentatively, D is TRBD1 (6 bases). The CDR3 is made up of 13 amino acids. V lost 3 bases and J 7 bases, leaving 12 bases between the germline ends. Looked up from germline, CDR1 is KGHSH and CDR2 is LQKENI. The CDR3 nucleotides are TGTGCCAGCTCACCGGGGGGGCCTGGTGGCTACACCTTC. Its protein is CASSPGGPGGYTF.

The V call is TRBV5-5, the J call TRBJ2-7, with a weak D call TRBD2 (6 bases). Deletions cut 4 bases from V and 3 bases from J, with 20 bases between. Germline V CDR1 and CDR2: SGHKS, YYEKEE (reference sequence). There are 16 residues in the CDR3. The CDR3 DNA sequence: TGTGCCAGCAGCCTGGACTATAGTACAGGACACTACGAGCAGTACTTC. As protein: CASSLDYSTGHYEQYF.

The CDR3 is CASSLRQGGYYGYTF. In DNA, the CDR3 is TGTGCCAGCAGTTTAAGACAGGGAGGTTACTATGGCTACACCTTC. This rearrangement joins TRBV6-1 to TRBJ1-2, with TRBD1 matching 7 bases. The CDR3 has 15 residues. Germline V gives CDR1 MNHNS, CDR2 SASEGT. J lost 3 bases, V lost 5 bases, and 9 bases had no gene match.